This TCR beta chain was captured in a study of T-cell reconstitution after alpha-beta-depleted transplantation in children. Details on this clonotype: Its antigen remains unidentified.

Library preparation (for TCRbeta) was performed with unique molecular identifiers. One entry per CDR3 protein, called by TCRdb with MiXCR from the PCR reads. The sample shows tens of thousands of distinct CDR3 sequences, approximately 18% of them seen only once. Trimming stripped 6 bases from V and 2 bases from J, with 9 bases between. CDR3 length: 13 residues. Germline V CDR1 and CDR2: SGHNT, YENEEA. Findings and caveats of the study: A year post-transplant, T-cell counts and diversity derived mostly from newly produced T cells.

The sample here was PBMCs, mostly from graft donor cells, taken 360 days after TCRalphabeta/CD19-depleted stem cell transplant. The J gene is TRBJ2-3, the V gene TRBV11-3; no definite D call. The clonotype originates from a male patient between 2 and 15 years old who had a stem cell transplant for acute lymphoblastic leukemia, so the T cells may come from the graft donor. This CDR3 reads CASRLPHTDTQYF. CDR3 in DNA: TGTGCCAGCAGGCTCCCCCACACAGATACGCAGTATTTT.